One and the same sample provided the 27 T cell receptor beta chains below, sequenced in a study of post-analysis software for immune sequencing data. Overall study findings and caveats: Patients had higher frequencies than controls of roughly 5 TRBV segments, including TRBV5-6, TRBV5-1 and TRBV20-1.

These receptors are not linked to any known antigen. Incorporated into the TCR beta cDNA libraries were unique molecular identifiers, which served to reduce PCR and sequencing biases. TCRdb passed the PCR reads through MiXCR, listing each CDR3 protein once. The sample gives hundreds of thousands of distinct CDR3 sequences, 25% to 30% of which show up once; 0.5% to 0.6% is in the top ten. Sequenced input: blood. These receptors all come from a girl aged 5 to 17 with multiple sclerosis.

The J gene is TRBJ2-3, the V gene TRBV24-1, with D possibly matching TRBD1 (6 bases). The CDR3 contains 16 residues. The V gene's germline CDR1 is KGHDR and CDR2 SFDVKD. V was pared by 3 bases and J by 0 bases, with 12 bases between. The CDR3 DNA follows: TGTGCCACCAGTGATACCAGGGGATTTAGCACAGATACGCAGTATTTT. It translates to CATSDTRGFSTDTQYF.

This clonotype was observed a handful of times. The chain combines TRBV9 with TRBJ2-1; no firm D call. CDR3 size: 13 residues. Between the trimmed V and J ends, which lost 3 bases and 7 bases, there was a span of 11 bases. CDR1 is SGDLS, CDR2 YYNGEE, per germline. The CDR3 region is CASSGGSTNEQFF. DNA of the CDR3: TGTGCCAGCAGCGGGGGTAGCACGAATGAGCAGTTCTTC.

The chain is built from TRBV7-9 and TRBJ2-7; 10 bases fit TRBD1. The CDR3 extends over 15 amino acids. Germline V gene sequence: CDR1 SEHNR, CDR2 FQNEAQ (reference sequence). J gave up 6 bases and V 5 bases, and 10 bases lay outside the gene matches. The CDR3 loop is CASSPRTGGKSEQYF. The CDR3 DNA sequence: TGTGCCAGCAGCCCCCGGACAGGGGGAAAGAGCGAGCAGTACTTC. Looking up the rest from reference TRBV7-9 and TRBJ2-7 gives the full variable domain: DTGVSQNPRHKITKRGQNVTFRCDPISEHNRLYWYRQTLGQGPEFLTYFQNEAQLEKSRLLSDRFSAERPKGSFSTLEIQRTEQGDSAMYLCASSPRTGGKSEQYFGPGTRLTVT.

V and J are TRBV29-1 and TRBJ1-2; no clear D gene. The CDR3 is 13 residues long. Germline assignment: CDR1 SQVTM and CDR2 ANQGSEA. Trimming pared 2 bases from V and 3 bases from J, leaving 10 bases between. The DNA for the CDR3 is TGCAGCGTTGAAAGCGATCTGGACTATGGCTACACCTTC. Its protein is CSVESDLDYGYTF.

The J gene is TRBJ2-4, the V gene TRBV6-6, with unresolved D. Trimming pared 8 bases from V and 0 bases from J, leaving 11 bases between. CDR3 length: 14 amino acids. Germline CDR1 reads MNHNY; CDR2 reads SVGAGI (reference sequence). CDR3 protein: CASASPLAKNIQYF. CDR3 coding DNA: TGTGCCAGCGCCTCCCCACTAGCCAAAAACATTCAGTACTTC.

This chain uses TRBV28 with TRBJ1-6; 11 positions match TRBD1. Looked up from germline, CDR1 is MDHEN and CDR2 is SYDVKM. CDR3 size: 14 residues. V dropped 6 bases and J dropped 10; count of bases not matched to a gene: 5. CDR3 bases: TGTGCCAGCAGGATGGGACAGGGGGTCTCACCCCTCCACTTT. It specifies CASRMGQGVSPLHF.

DNA of the CDR3: TGTGCCAGCAGCGCAGCCCTAGCGGGAGCCTACAATGAGCAGTTCTTC. It translates to CASSAALAGAYNEQFF. The gene calls are TRBV7-2 and TRBJ2-1; 10 bases map to TRBD2. Germline V gene lookup returns CDR1 SGHTA and CDR2 FQGNSA. The ends lost 5 bases at V and 2 bases at J; junction bases unmatched: 6. CDR3 length: 16 amino acids.

V is TRBV15 and J is TRBJ1-1, with D possibly TRBD1 on 5 matching bases. The germline gives CDR1 LNHNV, CDR2 YYDKDF (reference sequence). CDR3 length: 14 residues. The CDR3 is CGPGMGGLNTEAFF. CDR3 DNA sequence: TGTGGCCCTGGTATGGGGGGTTTGAACACTGAAGCTTTCTTT.

In this sample, this clonotype turned up a few times. The chain links TRBV13 to TRBJ2-7; TRBD2 agrees at 10 bases. V lost 5 bases to trimming and J lost 3 bases; unmatched junction nucleotides: 10. This CDR3 region has 16 residues. CDR1 is PRHDT and CDR2 is FYEKMQ in the germline V gene (reference sequence). CDR3 residues: CASSARTSGLGYEQYF. CDR3 bases: TGTGCCAGCAGCGCCCGGACTAGCGGCCTTGGCTACGAGCAGTACTTC.

This rearrangement joins TRBV7-2 to TRBJ1-6; no clear D gene. The CDR3 is made up of 16 amino acids. Looked up from germline, CDR1 is SGHTA and CDR2 is FQGNSA. Trimming shortened V by 5 bases and J by 5 bases, and 16 bases separated the two germline ends. The CDR3 sequence is CASSPQSQAHNSPLHF. CDR3 in DNA: TGTGCCAGCAGCCCCCAATCCCAGGCGCATAATTCACCCCTCCACTTT.

CDR3 region: CASSPRPGAIYHEQFF. The CDR3 DNA reads TGTGCCAGCAGCCCACGCCCCGGAGCCATCTATCATGAGCAGTTCTTC. The chain uses TRBV7-2 and TRBJ2-1, with D uncertain. Germline assignment: CDR1 SGHTA and CDR2 FQGNSA. Trimming pared 5 bases from V and 8 bases from J, leaving 22 bases between. The CDR3 is made up of 16 amino acids.

The chain uses TRBV5-1 and TRBJ1-1, with 8 bases aligning to TRBD1. V was pared by 0 bases and J by 10 bases, with 2 bases of the junction left unmatched. This CDR3 comprises 12 residues. The germline gives CDR1 SGHRS, CDR2 YFSETQ. CDR3 protein: CASSLGQGRAFF. CDR3 coding DNA: TGCGCCAGCAGCTTGGGACAGGGGAGAGCTTTCTTT.

This clonotype has only a few counts. The CDR3 DNA is TGTGCCAGCAGCTTATACCCAATTAATGAAAAACTGTTTTTT. This encodes CASSLYPINEKLFF. The gene calls are TRBV7-9 and TRBJ1-4, with D unresolved. Germline V lookup: CDR1 SEHNR, CDR2 FQNEAQ (reference sequence). Trimming pared 2 bases from V and 4 bases from J, leaving 8 bases between. The CDR3 spans 14 residues.

The chain joins TRBV5-1 to TRBJ2-3; D remains ambiguous. The CDR3 is 14 amino acids. The V end was cut by 5 bases, the J end by 0 bases, with 10 bases between. Germline CDR1 is SGHRS and CDR2 is YFSETQ. DNA for the CDR3: TGCGCCAGCAGGGCGACCCGTAGCACAGATACGCAGTATTTT. It yields the protein CASRATRSTDTQYF.

In its sample, this clonotype was seen a few times. The chain couples TRBV5-1 to TRBJ2-1; D ambiguous. With 0 bases removed from V and 10 bases from J, the gap between germline ends came to 11 bases. CDR1 and CDR2 (germline): SGHRS, YFSETQ. CDR3 length: 13 amino acids. CDR3: CASSLAHSIEQFF. In DNA form, the CDR3 reads TGCGCCAGCAGCTTGGCACACAGTATAGAGCAGTTCTTC.

A few counts support this clonotype. J is TRBJ1-3 and V is TRBV9; the D is unclear. Deletions cut 1 base from V and 0 bases from J, with 11 bases between. The germline V gene has CDR1 SGDLS and CDR2 YYNGEE. This CDR3 has 16 residues. As DNA, the CDR3 is TGTGCCAGCAGCGTATCTGCGGCAGACTCTGGAAACACCATATATTTT. It translates to CASSVSAADSGNTIYF.

This clonotype has only a few counts. This rearrangement joins TRBV9 to TRBJ1-2; 11 bases are shared with TRBD1. Germline CDR1 SGDLS, CDR2 YYNGEE. This CDR3 has 13 residues. Trimming removed 3 bases from V and 8 bases from J; junction bases left unmatched: 3. CDR3 in amino acids: CASSGDRGIGYTF. In DNA form, the CDR3 reads TGTGCCAGCAGCGGGGACAGGGGGATCGGCTACACCTTC.

The chain couples TRBV6-5 to TRBJ1-2; no definite D call. Trimming removed 0 bases at V and 0 bases at J, with 8 bases between. Germline CDR1 reads MNHEY; CDR2 reads SVGAGI. The CDR3 is 15 residues long. The chain's CDR3 is CASSYSPGTNYGYTF. The CDR3 coding sequence is TGTGCCAGCAGTTACTCCCCCGGGACTAACTATGGCTACACCTTC.

The chain employs TRBV20-1 and TRBJ1-2, with a weak D call TRBD1 (5 bases). V shed 7 bases and J shed 0 bases, with 15 bases lying between them. CDR1 is DFQATT, CDR2 SNEGSKA, per germline (reference sequence). The CDR3 runs to 14 residues. The CDR3 spells CSGEDRSANYGYTF. DNA for the CDR3: TGCAGTGGAGAAGACAGATCAGCTAACTATGGCTACACCTTC.

This chain's CDR3 is CAISERGADTQYF. The CDR3 coding sequence is TGTGCCATCAGTGAAAGGGGCGCAGATACGCAGTATTTT. The chain uses TRBV10-3 and TRBJ2-3, with a weak D call TRBD1 (5 bases). Germline V lookup: CDR1 ENHRY, CDR2 SYGVKD. This CDR3 region has 13 residues. Trimming left V 3 bases short and J 4 bases short, with 8 bases between.

This clonotype has at least ten counts. The V call is TRBV7-2, the J call TRBJ2-1; perhaps TRBD2 as D (6 bases). V was trimmed by 7 bases and J by 2 bases, leaving 15 bases between them. The CDR3 is made up of 15 amino acids. Germline lookup yields CDR1 SGHTA and CDR2 FQGNSA. The CDR3 bases are TGTGCCAGCAACTCAGGAGGCGGGACCTACAATGAGCAGTTCTTC. The encoded protein is CASNSGGGTYNEQFF.

This clonotype was recorded a few times. This chain links TRBV3-1 with TRBJ1-5; 7 bases line up with TRBD1. Trimming at V came to 4 bases and at J to 7 bases, leaving 7 bases not matched to a gene. Germline-derived CDR1 and CDR2 are LGHDT and YNNKEL (reference sequence). The CDR3 consists of 14 residues. The CDR3 coding sequence is TGTGCCAGCAGCCTAACGACAGGGCGCCAGCCCCAGCATTTT. It codes for CASSLTTGRQPQHF.

In its sample, this clonotype was seen once. This chain joins TRBV27 and TRBJ2-5; maybe TRBD1 (5 bases). There are 15 residues in the CDR3. V was shortened by 6 bases and J by 11 bases, with 25 bases between the two germline ends. Per the germline V gene, CDR1 is MNHEY and CDR2 is SMNVEV (reference sequence). Here the CDR3 DNA reads TGTGCCAGCAGCCCTGGGGCACGGAGAATTTACGGGCAGTACTTC. This sequence encodes CASSPGARRIYGQYF.

This clonotype has a handful of counts. The chain carries TRBV29-1 and TRBJ2-3; D is perhaps TRBD2 (5 bases). The germline CDR1 and CDR2 sequences are SQVTM and ANQGSEA. Trimming cost V 0 bases and J 14 bases, with 15 bases left between them. This CDR3 has 12 amino acids. This CDR3 is CSVEEVLGGSYF. The CDR3 DNA reads as TGCAGCGTTGAAGAGGTCCTAGGAGGTTCGTATTTT.

Concerning this clonotype itself: A much bigger clone sits one base away, suggesting this may be a read error. The J gene is TRBJ2-3, the V gene TRBV27, with D hard to call. CDR1 and CDR2 (germline): MNHEY, SMNVEV (reference sequence). This CDR3 has 14 residues. Trimming removed 4 bases at V and 1 base at J, with 9 bases between. Written as DNA, the CDR3 is TGTGCCAGCAGTTCATTTTGGGGCACAGATACGCAGTATTTT. Residues: CASSSFWGTDTQYF.

A few counts support this clonotype. The DNA of the CDR3 is TGCAGCGTAAGACCGGGACAGAGTTACAATGAGCAGTTCTTC. Translated: CSVRPGQSYNEQFF. The chain carries TRBV29-1 and TRBJ2-1, with 7 nucleotides matching TRBD1. V was pared by 6 bases and J by 4 bases, with 9 bases of the junction left unmatched. This CDR3 comprises 14 residues. Germline loops: CDR1 SQVTM, CDR2 ANQGSEA.

V is TRBV27 and J is TRBJ1-2; 9 bases are shared with TRBD1. Trimming cost V 8 bases and J 4 bases; bases outside gene matches: 8. The germline V gene encodes CDR1 MNHEY and CDR2 SMNVEV (reference sequence). The CDR3 spans 14 residues. CDR3 nucleotide sequence: TGTGCCAGCCAGAAACAGGGGGCAGTCTATGGCTACACCTTC. Protein product: CASQKQGAVYGYTF.